This TCR beta chain was captured by sequencing in a study of identical twins. TCRdb analysed the 5' RACE reads with MiXCR anew, one entry per CDR3 protein. The profile shows roughly 700,000 distinct CDR3 sequences, over 8.5% of them singletons. Looked up from germline, CDR1 is SGHKS and CDR2 is YYEKEE (reference sequence). The V end was cut by 4 bases, the J end by 6 bases, with 11 bases between. This CDR3 is 12 amino acids long. This same sample was also part of a study on yellow fever vaccine responses in identical twins.

The clonotype originates from a woman aged 18 to 35 in good health. Input material: PBMCs. This chain joins TRBV5-5 and TRBJ2-7; D ambiguous. CDR3 sequence (DNA): TGTGCCAGCAGCCCCTCCGGGTCCGAGCAGTACTTC. Protein product: CASSPSGSEQYF.